These 15 T cell receptor beta chains were all obtained from the same sample, sequenced in a study of CD8 T cells in Susac syndrome. RNA in amounts of 0.5 to 1 ug was reverse transcribed with random hexamers. TCRdb ran MiXCR on the immunoSEQ multiplex PCR reads and lists one entry per CDR3 protein. The profile shows about 180,000 distinct CDR3 sequences, 90% to 95% of them singletons. The sequencing sample was made of CD8+ T cells from PBMCs. All receptors come from a human donor with multiple sclerosis.

This chain connects TRBV21-1 to TRBJ2-7. TRBV21-1 is a documented pseudogene. This CDR3 has 14 amino acids. CDR3 bases: TGTGCCAGCAGCAAAGCGCGGGGTGCAAGCGAGCAGTACTTC. This codes for CASSKARGASEQYF.

This clonotype was seen more than once but under ten times. CDR3 protein: CASTVGTARSTDTQYF. The CDR3 DNA is TGTGCCAGCACCGTAGGGACAGCAAGAAGCACAGATACGCAGTATTTT. The genes are TRBV6-1 and TRBJ2-3; 7 positions agree with TRBD1. This CDR3 contains 16 residues. V lost 7 bases and J lost 0; bases outside the gene matches: 10. Germline V gives CDR1 MNHNS, CDR2 SASEGT.

The CDR3 sequence: CASSVGRTTAYEQYF. The CDR3 bases are TGTGCCAGCAGCGTAGGGAGGACAACCGCCTACGAGCAGTACTTC. The V call is TRBV9, the J call TRBJ2-7; D possibly uses TRBD1 or TRBD2 (5 bases each). V lost 0 bases and J 2 bases, leaving 12 bases between the germline ends. The CDR3 runs 15 residues. Germline assignment: CDR1 SGDLS and CDR2 YYNGEE.

The chain combines TRBV21-1 with TRBJ2-7; the table names TRBD1, a call not compared with the DNA. TRBV21-1 is deemed a pseudogene. The CDR3 runs 14 residues. The CDR3, as DNA: TGTGCCGGTGGGATGGACAGACCCTTATACGAGCAGTACTTC. Translating it yields CAGGMDRPLYEQYF.

The chain combines TRBV2 with TRBJ2-2, with D perhaps assigned TRBD1 or TRBD2 (5 bases each). This CDR3 contains 16 residues. The V end lost 4 bases, the J end lost 0 bases, and 12 bases lay between the germline ends. Germline CDR1 SNHLY, CDR2 FYNNEI. The CDR3 reads CASSVWGLSNTGELFF. Written as DNA, the CDR3 is TGTGCCAGCAGTGTTTGGGGGTTATCGAACACCGGGGAGCTGTTTTTT. The variable domain in full, with the rest retrieved from reference TRBV2 and TRBJ2-2, is EPEVTQTPSHQVTQMGQEVILRCVPISNHLYFYWYRQILGQKVEFLVSFYNNEISEKSEIFDDQFSVERPDGSNFTLKIRSTKLEDSAMYFCASSVWGLSNTGELFFGEGSRLTVL.

The rearrangement uses TRBV5-6 and TRBJ1-2, with TRBD1 matching over 7 bases. Germline CDR1 and CDR2: SGHDT and YYEEEE. CDR3 length: 15 residues. V was clipped by 2 bases and J by 4 bases; unmatched bases: 8. The CDR3 DNA sequence: TGTGCCAGCAGCTTCAGGGGGGACTTGATCTATGGCTACACCTTC. Protein product: CASSFRGDLIYGYTF.

This chain joins TRBV2 and TRBJ2-3; the D call may be TRBD1 or TRBD2 (5 bases each). V lost 2 bases, J lost 12 bases, and 12 bases lay in between. This CDR3 spans 12 amino acids. CDR1 is SNHLY, CDR2 FYNNEI, per germline. CDR3 sequence: CASSERDRDQYF. In DNA form, the CDR3 reads TGTGCCAGCAGTGAAAGGGACCGTGATCAGTATTTT.

The CDR3 spells CAWCPASTDTQYF. CDR3 sequence (DNA): TGTGCCTGGTGCCCTGCGAGCACAGATACGCAGTATTTT. The chain links TRBV30 to TRBJ2-3; D gene unclear. The CDR3 is made up of 13 amino acids. Looked up from germline, CDR1 is GTSNPN and CDR2 is SVGIG (reference sequence). The V end was cut by 5 bases, the J end by 0 bases, with 9 bases between.

The gene calls are TRBV12-3 or TRBV12-4 and TRBJ1-1; a weak D match, TRBD1 (5 bases). V lost 2 bases, J lost 4 bases, and 8 bases lay in between. This CDR3 is built from 13 residues. CDR3 in DNA: TGTGCCAGCAGTTTACAGGGAGGCACTGAAGCTTTCTTT. It yields the protein CASSLQGGTEAFF.

The chain joins TRBV29-1 to TRBJ2-7, with TRBD1 identical over 8 bases. V was clipped by 8 bases and J by 0 bases; unmatched bases: 6. The CDR3 consists of 13 residues. Germline lookup yields CDR1 SQVTM and CDR2 ANQGSEA. For the CDR3, the DNA is TGCAGCTACCGGACAGGGAGCTCCTACGAGCAGTACTTC. Its protein product is CSYRTGSSYEQYF.

The genes are TRBV27 and TRBJ2-2; D is unresolved. The CDR3 loop spans 15 amino acids. Looked up from germline, CDR1 is MNHEY and CDR2 is SMNVEV (reference sequence). Trimming shortened V by 1 base and J by 3 bases, and 9 bases separated the two germline ends. The chain's CDR3 is CASSLYGVYTGELFF. The DNA for the CDR3 is TGTGCCAGCAGTTTATATGGGGTGTACACCGGGGAGCTGTTTTTT.

This clonotype was picked up one time. V usage is TRBV3-1 and J usage is TRBJ1-1; D is unclear. This CDR3 spans 15 amino acids. V shed 1 base and J shed 4 bases, with 13 bases lying between them. Germline assignment: CDR1 LGHDT and CDR2 YNNKEL (reference sequence). The CDR3 loop reads CASSQGRGFITEAFF. CDR3 in DNA: TGTGCCAGCAGCCAAGGGCGGGGATTTATCACTGAAGCTTTCTTT.

V gene TRBV9 combines with J gene TRBJ2-1, with TRBD2 matching over 9 bases. After removal of 3 bases from V and 8 bases from J, the junction contained 12 bases not matched to a gene. The CDR3 is 16 amino acids. Germline V gives CDR1 SGDLS, CDR2 YYNGEE. DNA of the CDR3: TGTGCCAGCAGCGATAGAGGCGGGAGGGCCGCGTATGAGCAGTTCTTC. This encodes CASSDRGGRAAYEQFF.

The rearrangement links TRBV2 to TRBJ1-2, with 7 bases identical to TRBD1. The CDR3 runs to 13 residues. Trimming at V came to 9 bases and at J to 3 bases, leaving 7 bases not matched to a gene. Germline V gene data show CDR1 as SNHLY and CDR2 as FYNNEI. The CDR3 spells CARNSGTDYGYTF. CDR3 bases: TGTGCCAGAAACTCCGGGACAGACTATGGCTACACCTTC.

The chain carries TRBV9 and TRBJ2-2; D is perhaps TRBD1 (5 bases). Trimming removed 4 bases at V and 1 base at J, with 14 bases between. CDR1 and CDR2 (germline): SGDLS, YYNGEE. This CDR3 is 16 amino acids long. CDR3 loop: CASSPYKDRNTGELFF. The DNA of the CDR3 is TGTGCCAGCAGCCCATACAAAGACAGGAACACCGGGGAGCTGTTTTTT.